These 7 T cell receptor beta chains came from one sample sequenced in a study of T cells after posttransplantation cyclophosphamide. Repertoires were generated with immunoSEQ multiplex PCR, while TCRdb's copy carries only in-frame clones and drops some. This sample has roughly 9,200 clones; approximately 89% occur once, and the top ten carry about 1.6%. The source material was memory CD4+ T cells sorted from PBMCs. The receptors stem from a woman aged 55-70 years in good health, CMV-negative, and a related stem cell transplant donor.

This clone was seen only once. J is TRBJ2-1 and V is TRBV5-1; tentative D call: TRBD1 (5 bases). V dropped 0 bases and J dropped 1 base, with 5 bases sitting between them. The CDR3 sequence is 14 residues long. CDR1 and CDR2 from the germline V gene are SGHRS and YFSETQ. CDR3 in amino acids: CASSLGQSYNEQFF. The CDR3 bases are TGCGCCAGCAGCTTGGGACAGTCCTACAATGAGCAGTTCTTC.

CDR3 in DNA: TGCGCCAGCAGCCAAGATCCGAGCTTGAGGGGCTACACCTTC. This translates into CASSQDPSLRGYTF. This chain joins TRBV4-1 and TRBJ1-2; no definite D call. The germline V and J ends were trimmed by 0 bases and 8 bases, with 13 bases remaining between them. This CDR3 has 14 amino acids. Germline CDR1 and CDR2: MGHRA and YSYEKL.

The rearrangement uses TRBV6-1 and TRBJ2-7; no clear D. Germline values: CDR1 MNHNS, CDR2 SASEGT. The length of the CDR3 is 12 residues. V was trimmed by 3 bases and J by 4 bases, leaving 7 bases between them. As DNA, the CDR3 is TGTGCCAGCAGTGAGGCCAGGTACGAGCAGTACTTC. Translating gives CASSEARYEQYF.

This clone has a single count. The rearrangement links TRBV5-1 to TRBJ2-5, with TRBD1 identical over 9 bases. The trim removed 4 bases at V and 1 base at J, leaving 5 bases unmatched. CDR3 length: 15 residues. The V gene's germline CDR1 is SGHRS and CDR2 YFSETQ. The CDR3 sequence: CASSKTGGRQETQYF. The CDR3 DNA follows: TGCGCCAGCAGCAAAACAGGGGGCCGCCAAGAGACCCAGTACTTC.

The chain carries TRBV9 and TRBJ2-3, with 14 bases aligning to TRBD2. Germline V gene lookup returns CDR1 SGDLS and CDR2 YYNGEE. The CDR3 is made up of 18 amino acids. V lost 3 bases and J lost 0; bases outside the gene matches: 6. CDR3 sequence reads: CASSAGTSGGTSTDTQYF. The CDR3 DNA reads TGTGCCAGCAGCGCGGGGACTAGCGGGGGCACTAGCACAGATACGCAGTATTTT.

The rearrangement uses TRBV7-8 and TRBJ2-1; the match to TRBD1 covers 11 bases. The trim removed 1 base at V and 6 bases at J, leaving 8 bases unmatched. This CDR3 spans 17 amino acids. Germline V gene lookup returns CDR1 SGHVS and CDR2 FQNEAQ. The CDR3 protein is CASSLVLLDRGRNEQFF. In DNA, the CDR3 is TGTGCCAGCAGCTTAGTACTGTTGGACAGGGGGCGCAATGAGCAGTTCTTC.

The genes are TRBV9 and TRBJ2-3; 8 nucleotides align to TRBD2. V dropped 0 bases and J dropped 0; count of bases not matched to a gene: 3. Germline CDR1 reads SGDLS; CDR2 reads YYNGEE. CDR3 size: 16 residues. CDR3 residues: CASSVEAGGSTDTQYF. The CDR3 DNA is TGTGCCAGCAGCGTAGAGGCGGGAGGAAGCACAGATACGCAGTATTTT. Full variable domain (remainder filled in from reference TRBV9 and TRBJ2-3): DSGVTQTPKHLITATGQRVTLRCSPRSGDLSVYWYQQSLDQGLQFLIQYYNGEERAKGNILERFSAQQFPDLHSELNLSSLELGDSALYFCASSVEAGGSTDTQYFGPGTRLTVL.